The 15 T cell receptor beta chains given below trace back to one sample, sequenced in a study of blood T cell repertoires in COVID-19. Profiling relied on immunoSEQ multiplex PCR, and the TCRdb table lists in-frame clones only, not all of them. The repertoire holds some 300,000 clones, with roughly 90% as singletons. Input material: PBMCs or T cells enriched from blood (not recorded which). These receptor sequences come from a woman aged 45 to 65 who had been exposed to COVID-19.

CDR3 protein: CASSILGQADQPQHF. CDR3 bases: TGTGCCAGTAGTATTCTAGGACAGGCCGATCAGCCCCAGCATTTT. The V call is TRBV19, the J call TRBJ1-5; 7 bases are a match to TRBD1. The ends lost 3 bases at V and 5 bases at J; junction bases unmatched: 7. Germline lookup yields CDR1 LNHDA and CDR2 SQIVND (reference sequence). This CDR3 region has 15 residues. The whole variable domain, remainder taken from reference TRBV19 and TRBJ1-5, is DGGITQSPKYLFRKEGQNVTLSCEQNLNHDAMYWYRQDPGQGLRLIYYSQIVNDFQKGDIAEGYSVSREKKESFPLTVTSAQKNPTAFYLCASSILGQADQPQHFGDGTRLSIL.

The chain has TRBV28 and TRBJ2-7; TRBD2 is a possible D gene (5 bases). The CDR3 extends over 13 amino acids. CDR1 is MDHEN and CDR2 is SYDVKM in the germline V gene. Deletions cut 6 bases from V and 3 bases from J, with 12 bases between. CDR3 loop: CASRSGGRYEQYF. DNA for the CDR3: TGTGCCAGCAGAAGTGGAGGCCGCTACGAGCAGTACTTC.

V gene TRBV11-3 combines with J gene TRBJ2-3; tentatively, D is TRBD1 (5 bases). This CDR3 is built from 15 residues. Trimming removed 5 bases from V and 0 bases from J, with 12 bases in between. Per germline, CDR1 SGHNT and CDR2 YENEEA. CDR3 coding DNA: TGTGCCAGCAGCCAAGGACACCTCAGCACAGATACGCAGTATTTT. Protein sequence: CASSQGHLSTDTQYF.

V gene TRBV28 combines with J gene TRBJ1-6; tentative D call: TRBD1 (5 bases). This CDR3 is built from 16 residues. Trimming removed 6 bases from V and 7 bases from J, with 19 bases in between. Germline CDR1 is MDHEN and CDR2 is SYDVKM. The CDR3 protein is CASRLAPGPKNSPLHF. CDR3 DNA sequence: TGTGCCAGCAGACTAGCCCCGGGACCGAAAAATTCACCCCTCCACTTT.

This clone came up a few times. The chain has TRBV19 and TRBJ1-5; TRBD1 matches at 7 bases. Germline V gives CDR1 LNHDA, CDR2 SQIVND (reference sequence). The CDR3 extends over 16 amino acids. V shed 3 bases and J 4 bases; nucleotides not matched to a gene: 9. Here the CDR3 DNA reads TGTGCCAGTAGTATTCGACAGGGTTCTAGAAATCAGCCCCAGCATTTT. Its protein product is CASSIRQGSRNQPQHF.

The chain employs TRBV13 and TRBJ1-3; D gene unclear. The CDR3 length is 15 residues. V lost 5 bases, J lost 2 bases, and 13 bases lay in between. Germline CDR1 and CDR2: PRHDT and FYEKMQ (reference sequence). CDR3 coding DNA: TGTGCCAGCAGCCGGGAGGGCAAGGCTGGAAACACCATATATTTT. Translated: CASSREGKAGNTIYF.

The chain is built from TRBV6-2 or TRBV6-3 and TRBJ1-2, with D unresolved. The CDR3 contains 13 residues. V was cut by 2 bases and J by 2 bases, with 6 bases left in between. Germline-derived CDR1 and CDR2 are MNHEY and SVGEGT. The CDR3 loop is CASSYGQNYGYTF. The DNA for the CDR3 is TGTGCCAGCAGTTACGGGCAGAACTATGGCTACACCTTC.

In nucleotides, the CDR3 is TGTGCCAGCAGCTTAGCTTCGGTCAGGGGGCAGACCGGGGAGCTGTTTTTT. Translated: CASSLASVRGQTGELFF. The J gene is TRBJ2-2, the V gene TRBV7-8, with 8 nucleotides matching TRBD1. CDR1 SGHVS and CDR2 FQNEAQ come from the germline V gene. J lost 5 bases, V lost 0 bases, and 8 bases had no gene match. This CDR3 comprises 17 residues. The full variable domain, its missing parts supplied by reference TRBV7-8 and TRBJ2-2, is GAGVSQSPRYKVAKRGQDVALRCDPISGHVSLFWYQQALGQGPEFLTYFQNEAQLDKSGLPSDRFFAERPEGSVSTLKIQRTQQEDSAVYLCASSLASVRGQTGELFFGEGSRLTVL.

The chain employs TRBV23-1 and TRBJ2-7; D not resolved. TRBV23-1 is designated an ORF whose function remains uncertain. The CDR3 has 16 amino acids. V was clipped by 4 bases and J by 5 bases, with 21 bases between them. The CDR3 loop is CASSPPARWQEHEQYF. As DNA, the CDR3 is TGCGCCAGCAGTCCCCCGGCCCGTTGGCAGGAACACGAGCAGTACTTC.

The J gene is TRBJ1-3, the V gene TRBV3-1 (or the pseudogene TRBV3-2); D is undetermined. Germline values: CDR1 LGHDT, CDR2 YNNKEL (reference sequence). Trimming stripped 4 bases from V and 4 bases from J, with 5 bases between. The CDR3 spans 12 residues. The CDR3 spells CASSPTGNTIYF. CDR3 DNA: TGTGCCAGCAGCCCCACAGGAAACACCATATATTTT.

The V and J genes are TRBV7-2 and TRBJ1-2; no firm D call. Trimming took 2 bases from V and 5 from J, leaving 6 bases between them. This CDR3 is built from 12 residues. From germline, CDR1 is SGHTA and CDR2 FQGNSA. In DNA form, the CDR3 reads TGTGCCAGCAGCTTATTTAATTATGGCTACACCTTC. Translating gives CASSLFNYGYTF. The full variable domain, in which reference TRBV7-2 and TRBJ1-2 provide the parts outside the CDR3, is GAGVSQSPSNKVTEKGKDVELRCDPISGHTALYWYRQSLGQGLEFLIYFQGNSAPDKSGLPSDRFSAERTGGSVSTLTIQRTQQEDSAVYLCASSLFNYGYTFGSGTRLTVV.

CDR3 bases: TGTGCCAGTAGTATAGATCGGACAGGACCTAACTATGGCTACACCTTC. Encoded protein: CASSIDRTGPNYGYTF. The chain links TRBV19 to TRBJ1-2, with 7 bases fitting TRBD1. J lost 0 bases, V lost 0 bases, and 4 bases had no gene match. This CDR3 has 16 amino acids. Germline V gene lookup returns CDR1 LNHDA and CDR2 SQIVND (reference sequence).

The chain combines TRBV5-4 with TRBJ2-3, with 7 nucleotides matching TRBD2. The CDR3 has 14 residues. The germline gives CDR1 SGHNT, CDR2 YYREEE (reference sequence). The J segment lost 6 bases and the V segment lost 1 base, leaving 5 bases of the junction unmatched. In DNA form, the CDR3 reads TGTGCCAGCAGCTTGAAACTAGCGACCGATACGCAGTATTTT. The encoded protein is CASSLKLATDTQYF. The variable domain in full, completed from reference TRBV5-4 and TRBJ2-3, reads ETGVTQSPTHLIKTRGQQVTLRCSSQSGHNTVSWYQQALGQGPQFIFQYYREEENGRGNFPPRFSGLQFPNYSSELNVNALELDDSALYLCASSLKLATDTQYFGPGTRLTVL.

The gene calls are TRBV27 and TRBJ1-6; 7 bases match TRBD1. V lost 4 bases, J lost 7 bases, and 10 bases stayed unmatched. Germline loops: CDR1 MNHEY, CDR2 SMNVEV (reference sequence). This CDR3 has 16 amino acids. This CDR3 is CASSSTGKRGNSPLHF. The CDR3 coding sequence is TGTGCCAGCAGTTCGACAGGGAAAAGGGGGAATTCACCCCTCCACTTT.

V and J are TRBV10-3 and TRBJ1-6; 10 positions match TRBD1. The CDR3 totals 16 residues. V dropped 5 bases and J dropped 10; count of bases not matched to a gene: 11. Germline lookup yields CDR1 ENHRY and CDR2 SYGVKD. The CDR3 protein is CAISKSGTGETSPLHF. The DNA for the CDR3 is TGTGCCATCAGTAAATCCGGGACAGGGGAAACCTCACCCCTCCACTTT.